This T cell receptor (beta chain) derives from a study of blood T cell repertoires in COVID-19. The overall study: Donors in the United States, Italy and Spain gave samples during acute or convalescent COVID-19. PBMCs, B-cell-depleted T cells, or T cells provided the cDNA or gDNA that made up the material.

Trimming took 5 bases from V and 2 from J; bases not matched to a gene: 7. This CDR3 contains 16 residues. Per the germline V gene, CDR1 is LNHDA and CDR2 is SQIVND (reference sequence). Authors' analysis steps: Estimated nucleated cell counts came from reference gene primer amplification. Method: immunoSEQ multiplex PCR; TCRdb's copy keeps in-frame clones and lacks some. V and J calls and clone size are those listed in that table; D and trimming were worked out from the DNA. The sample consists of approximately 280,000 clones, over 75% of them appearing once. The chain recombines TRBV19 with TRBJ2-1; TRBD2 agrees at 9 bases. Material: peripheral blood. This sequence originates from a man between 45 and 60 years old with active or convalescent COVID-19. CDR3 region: CASSLAGVAPYNEQFF. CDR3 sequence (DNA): TGTGCCAGTAGTTTAGCGGGAGTTGCCCCCTACAATGAGCAGTTCTTC. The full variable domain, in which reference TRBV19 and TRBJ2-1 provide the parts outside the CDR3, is DGGITQSPKYLFRKEGQNVTLSCEQNLNHDAMYWYRQDPGQGLRLIYYSQIVNDFQKGDIAEGYSVSREKKESFPLTVTSAQKNPTAFYLCASSLAGVAPYNEQFFGPGTRLTVL.